The 18 T cell receptor beta chains listed next were all sequenced from one sample in a study of T cells after yellow fever vaccination. TCRdb re-called the 5' RACE reads through MiXCR, storing one row per CDR3 protein. This table has hundreds of thousands of distinct CDR3 sequences, approximately 3.8% appearing once. Sequencing used PBMCs, obtained on the day of the yellow fever booster vaccination. These receptors originate from a man aged 18 to 29 who received the YFV17D yellow fever vaccine.

This clonotype has only a few counts. This chain joins TRBV27 and TRBJ2-1, with TRBD2 matching 7 bases. V was clipped by 9 bases and J by 9 bases; unmatched bases: 14. The germline V gene encodes CDR1 MNHEY and CDR2 SMNVEV (reference sequence). The CDR3 covers 14 residues. The CDR3 coding sequence is TGTGCCAGTTCGGGACTATCGAAGGGCGGTGAGCAGTTCTTC. The encoded protein is CASSGLSKGGEQFF.

This clonotype was observed many times. The rearrangement links TRBV20-1 to TRBJ1-1, with D unresolved. CDR1 is DFQATT and CDR2 is SNEGSKA in the germline V gene (reference sequence). The CDR3 length is 16 residues. Trimming shortened V by 1 base and J by 3 bases, and 18 bases separated the two germline ends. As DNA, the CDR3 is TGCAGTGCTAGAGTCCCCGGGGTTTACGGCGACACTGAAGCTTTCTTT. Its protein is CSARVPGVYGDTEAFF.

This clonotype came up many times. The chain combines TRBV4-3 with TRBJ1-4; D perhaps matches TRBD1 (6 bases). The V gene lost 4 bases and the J gene lost 0 bases, with 9 bases spanning the gap. The CDR3 spans 15 residues. The germline gives CDR1 LGHNA, CDR2 YSLEER. CDR3 bases: TGCGCCAGCAGCCGAGGGGGTTCAACTAATGAAAAACTGTTTTTT. This translates into CASSRGGSTNEKLFF.

This clonotype was counted only a few times. The V gene is TRBV21-1, the J gene TRBJ2-5; TRBD1 is taken as the D call from the table, unchecked against the DNA. TRBV21-1 is marked as a pseudogene. The CDR3 contains 16 residues. The CDR3 loop is CASSKAQDSFQETQYF. CDR3 bases: TGTGCCAGCAGCAAAGCGCAGGACAGTTTCCAAGAGACCCAGTACTTC.

In regard to this clonotype: A read error may account for a junction end that differs from germline. CDR3 nucleotides: TGTGGCAGCAGCTTAGTGGTTACAGATACGCAGTATTTT. It translates to CGSSLVVTDTQYF. V gene TRBV7-2 combines with J gene TRBJ2-3; no reliable D call. The V gene's germline CDR1 is SGHTA and CDR2 FQGNSA. This CDR3 contains 13 residues.

The chain combines TRBV10-3 with TRBJ1-5, with 10 bases fitting TRBD1. J gave up 0 bases and V 3 bases, and 8 bases lay outside the gene matches. The germline V gene has CDR1 ENHRY and CDR2 SYGVKD. The CDR3 runs 18 residues. The CDR3 is CAISDRDRGIDSNQPQHF. The CDR3 nucleotides read TGTGCCATCAGTGACCGGGACAGGGGAATAGATAGCAATCAGCCCCAGCATTTT.

V is TRBV5-1 and J is TRBJ2-5; D might be TRBD1 (8 bases). Trimming took 3 bases from V and 4 from J, leaving 19 bases between them. There are 16 residues in the CDR3. The germline V gene encodes CDR1 SGHRS and CDR2 YFSETQ. CDR3: CASSSGGQVVGETQYF. The CDR3 nucleotides are TGCGCCAGCAGCTCGGGGGGACAGGTTGTTGGAGAGACCCAGTACTTC.

The CDR3 nucleotides are TGTGCCAGCAGCTTAGATGCGGGGGCCTACGAGCAGTACTTC. This codes for CASSLDAGAYEQYF. The chain couples TRBV7-8 to TRBJ2-7; 7 bases are shared with TRBD2. The CDR3 spans 14 residues. Germline V gene lookup returns CDR1 SGHVS and CDR2 FQNEAQ. V lost 1 base to trimming and J lost 2 bases; unmatched junction nucleotides: 2.

This clonotype appeared a few times. This chain connects TRBV5-1 to TRBJ1-6; D gene unclear. The V gene's germline CDR1 is SGHRS and CDR2 YFSETQ. The CDR3 runs to 14 residues. V was trimmed by 6 bases and J by 7 bases, leaving 14 bases between them. The CDR3 nucleotides are TGCGCCAGCAAGGCCGGAAATCAGAATTCACCCCTCCACTTT. This sequence encodes CASKAGNQNSPLHF. The full variable domain, rest sourced from reference TRBV5-1 and TRBJ1-6, is KAGVTQTPRYLIKTRGQQVTLSCSPISGHRSVSWYQQTPGQGLQFLFEYFSETQRNKGNFPGRFSGRQFSNSRSEMNVSTLELGDSALYLCASKAGNQNSPLHFGNGTRLTVT.

The rearrangement joins TRBV5-1 to TRBJ1-2; 7 positions match TRBD1. The V segment lost 2 bases and the J segment 7 bases; nucleotides outside the gene matches: 8. This CDR3 spans 14 amino acids. Looked up from germline, CDR1 is SGHRS and CDR2 is YFSETQ. Here the CDR3 reads CASSFGTVSRGYTF. The DNA of the CDR3 is TGCGCCAGCAGCTTTGGGACAGTCTCTCGTGGCTACACCTTC.

This clonotype was recorded a few times. The chain carries TRBV5-1 and TRBJ2-5, with 10 bases aligning to TRBD2. CDR3 length: 19 residues. From germline, CDR1 is SGHRS and CDR2 YFSETQ. V shed 0 bases, J shed 3 bases, and the junction held 14 bases outside the gene matches. The CDR3 DNA follows: TGCGCCAGCAGCTTGGCCGGCAGCGGGGGGGCCATCGGGAAAGAGACCCAGTACTTC. Its protein product is CASSLAGSGGAIGKETQYF. The full variable domain, rest sourced from reference TRBV5-1 and TRBJ2-5, is KAGVTQTPRYLIKTRGQQVTLSCSPISGHRSVSWYQQTPGQGLQFLFEYFSETQRNKGNFPGRFSGRQFSNSRSEMNVSTLELGDSALYLCASSLAGSGGAIGKETQYFGPGTRLLVL.

V and J are TRBV4-1 and TRBJ2-3; D gene unclear. CDR1 and CDR2 (germline): MGHRA, YSYEKL. V was shortened by 1 base and J by 3 bases, with 11 bases between the two germline ends. CDR3 size: 15 residues. This CDR3 reads CASSQVVVETDTQYF. The CDR3 region has the DNA TGCGCCAGCAGCCAAGTCGTGGTAGAAACAGATACGCAGTATTTT.

This clonotype was counted at least ten times. This chain connects TRBV21-1 to TRBJ2-7; TRBD2 is the table's D call and was not checked against the DNA. TRBV21-1 is a documented pseudogene. The CDR3 is 16 amino acids. As DNA, the CDR3 is TGTGCCAGCAGCAGACGGTCCCTGCGGGGGGTTTACGAGCAGTACTTC. The encoded protein is CASSRRSLRGVYEQYF.

This clonotype came up many times. The gene calls are TRBV3-1 and TRBJ2-2, with D unresolved. The CDR3 runs to 16 residues. Trimming shortened V by 3 bases and J by 0 bases, and 11 bases separated the two germline ends. Germline CDR1 reads LGHDT; CDR2 reads YNNKEL (reference sequence). The CDR3 coding sequence is TGTGCCAGCAGCCAGGGTCCGGGTTCGAACACCGGGGAGCTGTTTTTT. This encodes CASSQGPGSNTGELFF.

This clonotype was found many times. V and J are TRBV20-1 and TRBJ2-3; D gene unclear. CDR1 and CDR2 from the germline V gene are DFQATT and SNEGSKA (reference sequence). The V end was cut by 3 bases, the J end by 4 bases, with 5 bases between. This CDR3 contains 11 residues. In DNA, the CDR3 is TGCAGTGCTAGCGCCCCAGATACGCAGTATTTT. Translated, it gives CSASAPDTQYF.

This clonotype turned up a few times. The V and J genes are TRBV28 and TRBJ2-7, with a possible D match to TRBD2 (6 bases). Trimming shortened V by 6 bases and J by 2 bases, and 17 bases separated the two germline ends. This CDR3 has 15 residues. The germline V gene has CDR1 MDHEN and CDR2 SYDVKM. CDR3 amino acids: CASRPLGGIAYEQYV. CDR3 in DNA: TGTGCCAGCAGACCACTTGGGGGGATCGCCTACGAGCAGTACGTC.

CDR3 DNA: TGTGCCAGCAGCTTCGGTTTCCCCTACGAGCAGTACTTC. Its protein is CASSFGFPYEQYF. The V call is TRBV5-6, the J call TRBJ2-7; D is unresolved. The CDR3 runs 13 residues. From germline, CDR1 is SGHDT and CDR2 YYEEEE. V gave up 2 bases and J gave up 2 bases, with 8 bases separating them.

This clonotype was counted a few times. The chain employs TRBV4-3 and TRBJ1-6; perhaps TRBD1 as D (6 bases). This CDR3 has 16 residues. V dropped 1 base and J dropped 8 bases, with 15 bases sitting between them. Germline V gene sequence: CDR1 LGHNA, CDR2 YSLEER. The CDR3 DNA sequence: TGCGCCAGCAGCCAAGGAAGGACAGCGGGGGATTCACCCCTCCACTTT. It specifies CASSQGRTAGDSPLHF.